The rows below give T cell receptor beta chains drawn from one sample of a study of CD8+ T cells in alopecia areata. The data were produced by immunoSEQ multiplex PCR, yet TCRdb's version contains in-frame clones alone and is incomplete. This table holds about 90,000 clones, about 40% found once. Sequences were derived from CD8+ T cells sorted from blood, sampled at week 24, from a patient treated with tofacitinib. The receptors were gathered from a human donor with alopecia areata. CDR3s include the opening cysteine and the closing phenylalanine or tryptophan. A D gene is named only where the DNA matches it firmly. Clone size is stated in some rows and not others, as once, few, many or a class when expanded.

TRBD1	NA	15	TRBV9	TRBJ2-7	CASSVGRGHGYEQYF	TGTGCCAGCAGCGTAGGTAGGGGGCATGGGTACGAGCAGTACTTC
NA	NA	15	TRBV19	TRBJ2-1	CASSPSESSYNEQFF	TGTGCCAGTAGTCCGAGCGAAAGCTCCTACAATGAGCAGTTCTTC
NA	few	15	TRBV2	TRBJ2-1	CASSGSTGAYNEQFF	TGTGCCAGCAGTGGGAGCACGGGGGCCTACAATGAGCAGTTCTTC
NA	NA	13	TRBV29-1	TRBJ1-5	CSALDTDNQPQHF	TGCAGCGCTTTAGACACGGACAATCAGCCCCAGCATTTT
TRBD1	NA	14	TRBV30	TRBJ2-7	CAWRDRALSYEQYF	TGTGCCTGGAGGGACAGGGCCCTCTCCTACGAGCAGTACTTC
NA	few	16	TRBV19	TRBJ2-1	CASSIVPGSSYNEQFF	TGTGCCAGTAGTATAGTTCCGGGGAGCTCCTACAATGAGCAGTTCTTC
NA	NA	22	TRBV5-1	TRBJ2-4	CASSLAPDEAPHVPIAKNIQYF	TGCGCCAGCAGCTTGGCCCCGGACGAGGCGCCCCATGTTCCTATAGCCAAAAACATTCAGTACTTC
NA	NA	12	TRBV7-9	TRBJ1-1	CASSLAGTQAFF	TGTGCCAGCAGCTTAGCTGGGACTCAAGCTTTCTTT
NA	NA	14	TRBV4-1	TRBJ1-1	CASSQGTGTGEAFF	TGCGCCAGCAGCCAAGGGACCGGGACCGGGGAAGCTTTCTTT
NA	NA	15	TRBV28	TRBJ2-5	CASSSRGGGWETQYF	TGTGCCAGCAGTTCCCGGGGAGGGGGCTGGGAGACCCAGTACTTC
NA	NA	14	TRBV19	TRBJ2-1	CASSRKGAYNEQFF	TGTGCCAGTAGTAGGAAGGGAGCCTACAATGAGCAGTTCTTC
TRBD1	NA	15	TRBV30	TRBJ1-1	CAWRRDRGKFDEAFF	TGTGCCTGGCGCCGCGACAGGGGTAAATTTGATGAAGCTTTCTTT
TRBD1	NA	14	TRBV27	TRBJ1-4	CASRRDRGWEKLFF	TGTGCCAGCAGGCGCGACAGGGGGTGGGAAAAACTGTTTTTT
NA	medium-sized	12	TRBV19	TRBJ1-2	CASTRDTHGYTF	TGTGCCAGTACCCGGGACACCCATGGCTACACCTTC
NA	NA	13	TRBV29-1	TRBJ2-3	CSGDPGGIDTQYF	TGCAGCGGGGACCCGGGGGGCATTGATACGCAGTATTTT
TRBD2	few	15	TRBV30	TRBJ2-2	CAWSLWIAGTGELFF	TGTGCCTGGAGTCTTTGGATAGCGGGAACCGGGGAGCTGTTTTTT
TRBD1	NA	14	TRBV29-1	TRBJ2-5	CSVIDRDVDETQYF	TGCAGCGTAATCGACAGGGATGTCGACGAGACCCAGTACTTC
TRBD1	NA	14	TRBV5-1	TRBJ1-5	CASSQTGDNQPQHF	TGCGCCAGCAGCCAGACAGGGGACAATCAGCCCCAGCATTTT
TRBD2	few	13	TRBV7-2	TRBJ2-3	CASSALAGPLQGF	TGTGCCAGCAGCGCCCTAGCGGGCCCTCTCCAGGGTTTT
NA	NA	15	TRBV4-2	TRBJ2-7	CASSQESATFYEQYF	TGTGCCAGCAGCCAAGAATCGGCTACATTCTACGAGCAGTACTTC
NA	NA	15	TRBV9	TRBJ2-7	CASSVVPDPGDEQYF	TGTGCCAGCAGCGTAGTGCCGGACCCCGGGGACGAGCAGTACTTC
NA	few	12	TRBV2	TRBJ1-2	CASTLGSGGYTF	TGTGCCAGCACCTTAGGGAGTGGGGGCTACACCTTC